This T cell receptor (beta chain) appears in the sequencing data of a study of CD8+CD57+ T cells in acquired aplastic anemia. Across the study: Sorted CD4+ and CD8+ cell DNA averaged approximately 3.4 ug. Read counts for CD4+ cells (from healthy donors) averaged roughly 10 million. Findings and limits, study-wide: Patients and controls shared approximately 28 CD8+ CDR3 sequences. Between patients and controls, CD8+ Simpson's diversity did not vary significantly.

CDR3 and TCR beta VDJ profiling relied on genomic DNA as the template. TCRdb passed the reads through MiXCR, listing each CDR3 protein once. This table holds 350,000 to 450,000 distinct CDR3 sequences, roughly 64% found once. Details on this clonotype: Its antigen is currently unknown.

Between the trimmed V and J ends, which lost 4 bases and 12 bases, there was a span of 20 bases. Germline CDR1 reads SGDLS; CDR2 reads YYNGEE. This CDR3 comprises 13 residues. The V call is TRBV9, the J call TRBJ2-7; TRBD1 might be the D (7 bases). This clonotype was obtained from a human donor in good health, serving as a control. The sample taken for sequencing was sorted CD4+, CD8+, or CD8+CD57+ T cells (not recorded which) from PBMCs. The CDR3 region is CASSPLRGAGPYF. The CDR3 nucleotides are TGTGCCAGCAGCCCACTCAGGGGGGCAGGGCCGTACTTC. Based on the CDR3 plus reference TRBV9 and TRBJ2-7, the full variable domain is DSGVTQTPKHLITATGQRVTLRCSPRSGDLSVYWYQQSLDQGLQFLIQYYNGEERAKGNILERFSAQQFPDLHSELNLSSLELGDSALYFCASSPLRGAGPYFGPGTRLTVT.